This TCR beta chain was sequenced for a study of CD8 T cells in Susac syndrome. Study context: Roughly six sequenced Susac syndrome patients had clinically active disease, while 8 or 9 were in remission.

Remarks on this clonotype: The antigen is not known.

Broader study findings: Clonal expansion was not observed in the Susac syndrome CD4+ T cell repertoires.

A quantity of about 0.5 to 1 ug RNA underwent reverse transcription using random hexamers. Multiplex PCR with immunoSEQ amplified the TCR beta CDR3 across 54 Vbeta and 13 Jbeta. One entry per CDR3 protein, called by TCRdb with MiXCR from the immunoSEQ multiplex PCR reads. The table lists around 170,000 distinct CDR3 sequences, approximately 96% of them singletons, with 0.098% in the top ten. V gave up 8 bases and J gave up 7 bases, with 8 bases separating them. CDR3 length: 10 residues. The germline V gene has CDR1 SNHLY and CDR2 FYNNEI. V usage is TRBV2 and J usage is TRBJ1-2; D is unclear. The receptor comes from a human donor with Susac syndrome. The sequenced material came from CD4+ T cells from PBMCs. The CDR3 DNA is TGTGCCAGCGAAGAGGGTGGCTACACCTTC. It yields the protein CASEEGGYTF.